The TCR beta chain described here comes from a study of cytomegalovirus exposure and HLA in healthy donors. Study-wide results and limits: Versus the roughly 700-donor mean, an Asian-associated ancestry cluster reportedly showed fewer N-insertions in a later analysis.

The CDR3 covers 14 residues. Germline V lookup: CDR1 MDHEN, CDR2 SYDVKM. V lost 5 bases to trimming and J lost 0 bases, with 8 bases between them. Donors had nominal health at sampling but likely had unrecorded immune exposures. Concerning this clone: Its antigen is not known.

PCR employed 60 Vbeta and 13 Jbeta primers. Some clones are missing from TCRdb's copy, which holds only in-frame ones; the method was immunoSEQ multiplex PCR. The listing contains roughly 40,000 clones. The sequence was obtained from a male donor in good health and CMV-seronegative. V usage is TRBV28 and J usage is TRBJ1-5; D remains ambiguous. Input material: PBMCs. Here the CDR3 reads CASSEADSNQPQHF. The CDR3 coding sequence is TGTGCCAGCAGTGAGGCGGATAGCAATCAGCCCCAGCATTTT.